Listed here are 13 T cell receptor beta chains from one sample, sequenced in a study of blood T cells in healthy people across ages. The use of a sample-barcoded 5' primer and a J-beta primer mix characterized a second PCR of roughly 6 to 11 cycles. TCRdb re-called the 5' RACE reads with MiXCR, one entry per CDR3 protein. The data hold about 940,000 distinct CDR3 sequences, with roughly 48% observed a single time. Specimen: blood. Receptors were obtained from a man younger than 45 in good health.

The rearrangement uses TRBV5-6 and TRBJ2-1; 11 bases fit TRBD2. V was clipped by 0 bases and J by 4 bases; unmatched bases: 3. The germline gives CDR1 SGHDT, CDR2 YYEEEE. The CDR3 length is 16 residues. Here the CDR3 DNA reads TGTGCCAGCAGCTTGGAACTAGCGGGGGTTTACAATGAGCAGTTCTTC. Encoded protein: CASSLELAGVYNEQFF.

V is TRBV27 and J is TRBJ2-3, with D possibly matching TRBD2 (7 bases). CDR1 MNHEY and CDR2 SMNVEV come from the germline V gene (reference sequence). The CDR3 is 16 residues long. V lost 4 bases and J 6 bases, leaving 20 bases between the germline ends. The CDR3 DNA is TGTGCCAGCAGTTCACCCACAGGGAGCGGGACGGATACGCAGTATTTT. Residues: CASSSPTGSGTDTQYF.

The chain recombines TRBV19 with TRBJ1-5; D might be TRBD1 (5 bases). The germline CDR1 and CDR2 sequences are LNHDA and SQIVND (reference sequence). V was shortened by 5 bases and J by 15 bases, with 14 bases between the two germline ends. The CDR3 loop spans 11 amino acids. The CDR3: CASSAGTARHF. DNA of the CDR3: TGTGCCAGTAGTGCGGGGACTGCGAGGCATTTT.

The CDR3 is CASSVGLAGPDTQYF. In nucleotides, the CDR3 is TGTGCCAGCAGCGTGGGACTAGCGGGCCCAGATACGCAGTATTTT. The genes are TRBV9 and TRBJ2-3, with 12 bases aligning to TRBD2. The CDR3 length is 15 residues. The V gene end was trimmed by 2 bases and the J gene end by 4 bases; junction bases not matched to a gene: 2. The germline CDR1 and CDR2 sequences are SGDLS and YYNGEE.

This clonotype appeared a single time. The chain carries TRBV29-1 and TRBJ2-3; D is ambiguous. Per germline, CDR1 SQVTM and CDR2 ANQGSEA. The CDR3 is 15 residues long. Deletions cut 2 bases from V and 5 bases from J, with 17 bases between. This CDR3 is CSVESQSFPLDTQYF. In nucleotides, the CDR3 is TGCAGCGTTGAATCCCAGTCCTTCCCCCTAGATACGCAGTATTTT.

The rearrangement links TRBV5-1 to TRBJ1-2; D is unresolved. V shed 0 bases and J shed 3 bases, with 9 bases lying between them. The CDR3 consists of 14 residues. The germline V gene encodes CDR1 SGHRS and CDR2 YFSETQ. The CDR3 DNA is TGCGCCAGCAGCTTGGTATCTGGGGACTATGGCTACACCTTC. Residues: CASSLVSGDYGYTF.

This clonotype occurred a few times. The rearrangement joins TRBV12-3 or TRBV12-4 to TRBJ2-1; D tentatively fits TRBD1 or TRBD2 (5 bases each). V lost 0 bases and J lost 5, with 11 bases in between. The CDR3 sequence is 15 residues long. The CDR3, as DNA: TGTGCCAGCAGTTTAGCGACAGAGGGGAACAATGAGCAGTTCTTC. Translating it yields CASSLATEGNNEQFF.

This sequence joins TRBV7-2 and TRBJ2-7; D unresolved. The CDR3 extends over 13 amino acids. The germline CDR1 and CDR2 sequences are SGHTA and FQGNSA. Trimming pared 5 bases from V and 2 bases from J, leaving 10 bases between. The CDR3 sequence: CASSLQRTYEQYF. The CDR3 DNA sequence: TGTGCCAGCAGCCTACAACGGACCTACGAGCAGTACTTC.

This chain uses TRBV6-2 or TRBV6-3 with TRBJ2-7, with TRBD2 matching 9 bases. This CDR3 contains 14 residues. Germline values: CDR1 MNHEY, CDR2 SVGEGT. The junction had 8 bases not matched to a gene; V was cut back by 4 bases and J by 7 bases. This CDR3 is CASSSQRGVNEQYF. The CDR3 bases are TGTGCCAGCAGTTCCCAGCGGGGGGTAAATGAGCAGTACTTC.

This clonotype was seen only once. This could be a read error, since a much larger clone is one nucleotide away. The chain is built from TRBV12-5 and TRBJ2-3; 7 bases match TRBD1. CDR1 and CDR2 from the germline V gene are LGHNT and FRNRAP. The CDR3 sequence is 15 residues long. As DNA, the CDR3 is TGTGCTAGTGGTCCAGGACAGGCCAACACAGATATGCAGTATTTT. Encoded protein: CASGPGQANTDMQYF.

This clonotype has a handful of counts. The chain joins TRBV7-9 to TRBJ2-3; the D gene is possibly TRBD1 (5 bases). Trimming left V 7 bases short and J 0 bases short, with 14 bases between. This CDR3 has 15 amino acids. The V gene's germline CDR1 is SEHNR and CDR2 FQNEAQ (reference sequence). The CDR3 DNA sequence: TGTGCCAGCACCACCGACAGATCGAGCACAGATACGCAGTATTTT. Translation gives CASTTDRSSTDTQYF.

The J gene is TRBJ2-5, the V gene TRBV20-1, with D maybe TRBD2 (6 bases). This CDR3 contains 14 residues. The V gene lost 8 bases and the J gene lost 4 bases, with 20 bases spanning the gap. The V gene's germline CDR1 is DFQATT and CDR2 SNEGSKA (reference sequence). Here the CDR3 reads CSQKGRGFRETQYF. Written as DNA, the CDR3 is TGCAGTCAAAAGGGGCGGGGTTTTAGAGAGACCCAGTACTTC.

The CDR3 region has the DNA TGTGCCTGTTCCTATGAGGGCGAGCAGTACTTC. Protein: CACSYEGEQYF. This rearrangement joins TRBV6-6 to TRBJ2-5, with TRBD2 as a possible D gene (5 bases). With the DNA end fitting TRBJ2-7 better, the J assignment may be wrong. Germline CDR1 reads MNHNY; CDR2 reads SVGAGI (reference sequence). CDR3 size: 11 residues.